The entry below gives a single T cell receptor (beta chain) sequence along with its context. The entry originates in a study of blood T cell repertoires in COVID-19. On the study more broadly: COVID-19 samples collected from the United States, Italy and Spain covered acute and convalescent phases.

The CDR3 runs 16 residues. Germline lookup yields CDR1 SNHLY and CDR2 FYNNEI. Trimming removed 4 bases from V and 6 bases from J; junction bases left unmatched: 13. Original data processing: Estimation of nucleated cell counts relied on the amplification of reference gene primers. The method was immunoSEQ multiplex PCR; TCRdb's version includes in-frame clones alone and lacks a portion of them. D and trimming come from the DNA, and the V and J calls and clone size come from that table. The table shows about 50,000 clones, with about 76% occurring only once. This chain joins TRBV2 and TRBJ2-7; 9 bases are a match to TRBD2. Sequenced input: peripheral blood. The sequence derives from a man aged 45-60 years with active or convalescent COVID-19. The CDR3 sequence is CASSGSFVSGRTEQYF. The CDR3, as DNA: TGTGCCAGCAGTGGCTCTTTCGTAAGCGGGAGGACCGAGCAGTACTTC.